These 23 T cell receptor beta chains came from one sample sequenced in a study of blood T cell repertoires in COVID-19 (dated by TCRdb to 2018 to 2021). Receptor libraries were prepared by the immunoSEQ multiplex PCR assay. Drawn from immuneACCESS, this table holds only the in-frame rearrangements with V and J called that TCRdb kept. Clones are partly lost; checked studies trace under half to an unresolved V gene and leave the rest unexplained. This sample lists 200,000 to 300,000 clones; just under 90% were detected once. The ten largest make up approximately 3.3% of the sample. Sequenced input: peripheral blood. The receptors originated from a woman aged 40 to 50 with acute or convalescent COVID-19.

The CDR3 DNA sequence: TGCGCCAGCAGCCGCGCGGACAGTAGCAATCAGCCCCAGCATTTT. Protein sequence: CASSRADSSNQPQHF. The chain is built from TRBV4-1 and TRBJ1-5; D may be TRBD1 (6 bases). Trimming shortened V by 4 bases and J by 0 bases, and 10 bases separated the two germline ends. CDR3 length: 15 residues. The germline V gene encodes CDR1 MGHRA and CDR2 YSYEKL.

The chain recombines TRBV15 with TRBJ1-1; D is unclear. Deletions cut 5 bases from V and 0 bases from J, with 7 bases between. The CDR3 covers 13 residues. CDR1 is LNHNV, CDR2 YYDKDF, per germline (reference sequence). The chain's CDR3 is CATSVGLNTEAFF. In DNA, the CDR3 is TGTGCCACCAGCGTTGGCCTGAACACTGAAGCTTTCTTT.

The rearrangement uses TRBV5-6 and TRBJ2-1, with unresolved D. Trimming shortened V by 4 bases and J by 3 bases, and 23 bases separated the two germline ends. CDR1 is SGHDT and CDR2 is YYEEEE in the germline V gene. This CDR3 contains 18 residues. For the CDR3, the DNA is TGTGCCAGCAGCAGCAGTTTGGTTGGCGGCACCTACTACAATGAGCAGTTCTTC. This gives the protein CASSSSLVGGTYYNEQFF.

This clone was seen once. V and J are TRBV25-1 and TRBJ1-1, with 7 bases aligning to TRBD1. V lost 6 bases to trimming and J lost 2 bases; unmatched junction nucleotides: 6. This CDR3 region has 14 residues. From germline, CDR1 is MGHDK and CDR2 SYGVNS. The CDR3 bases are TGTGCCAGCAGGCCGAGGGGGCCCAACACTGAAGCTTTCTTT. This encodes CASRPRGPNTEAFF.

This rearrangement joins TRBV6-6 to TRBJ2-2, with 15 bases fitting TRBD2. The length of the CDR3 is 18 residues. Germline V gene data show CDR1 as MNHNY and CDR2 as SVGAGI (reference sequence). J was trimmed by 1 base and V by 5 bases; bases with no gene match: 5. The CDR3 loop is CASSHEGLAGGNTGELFF. The DNA of the CDR3 is TGTGCCAGCAGTCATGAGGGACTAGCGGGGGGGAACACCGGGGAGCTGTTTTTT.

V and J are TRBV5-1 and TRBJ1-4; the D gene is possibly TRBD1 (5 bases). Trimming took 3 bases from V and 0 from J, leaving 9 bases between them. Germline assignment: CDR1 SGHRS and CDR2 YFSETQ. This CDR3 comprises 15 residues. In DNA form, the CDR3 reads TGCGCCAGCAGCTGGAGACAGCCAACTAATGAAAAACTGTTTTTT. Translated: CASSWRQPTNEKLFF. Looking up the rest from reference TRBV5-1 and TRBJ1-4 gives the full variable domain: KAGVTQTPRYLIKTRGQQVTLSCSPISGHRSVSWYQQTPGQGLQFLFEYFSETQRNKGNFPGRFSGRQFSNSRSEMNVSTLELGDSALYLCASSWRQPTNEKLFFGSGTQLSVL.

In its sample, this clone was seen once. The gene calls are TRBV2 and TRBJ2-3; tentatively, D is TRBD1 (5 bases). V was cut by 5 bases and J by 0 bases, with 9 bases left in between. This CDR3 is 14 amino acids long. Looked up from germline, CDR1 is SNHLY and CDR2 is FYNNEI. The CDR3 reads CASSQGTSTDTQYF. In DNA, the CDR3 is TGTGCCAGCAGTCAGGGTACTAGCACAGATACGCAGTATTTT.

The rearrangement joins TRBV7-9 to TRBJ1-1; maybe TRBD1 (5 bases). Germline CDR1 reads SEHNR; CDR2 reads FQNEAQ (reference sequence). Trimming removed 0 bases at V and 1 base at J, with 9 bases between. The CDR3 is made up of 15 amino acids. The CDR3, as DNA: TGTGCCAGCAGCTTAGCGGCGGGACGGAACACTGAAGCTTTCTTT. Its translation is CASSLAAGRNTEAFF.

The V gene is TRBV25-1, the J gene TRBJ2-3; 7 bases match TRBD1. CDR3 size: 16 residues. In germline, CDR1 is MGHDK, CDR2 SYGVNS. Trimming cost V 5 bases and J 3 bases; bases outside gene matches: 11. The CDR3 here is CASSPPRTRGTDTQYF. Written as DNA, the CDR3 is TGTGCCAGCAGTCCCCCTAGAACCAGGGGGACAGATACGCAGTATTTT.

This clone was recorded once. J is TRBJ1-2 and V is TRBV9, with a possible D match to TRBD1 (5 bases). The CDR3 extends over 15 amino acids. The V and J ends lost 4 bases and 4 bases respectively, with 17 bases between them. CDR1 is SGDLS, CDR2 YYNGEE, per germline. CDR3 in amino acids: CASSPDMGLSYGYTF. DNA for the CDR3: TGTGCCAGCAGCCCGGACATGGGCTTGTCCTATGGCTACACCTTC.

The CDR3 sequence is CASSPRKGANEKLFF. DNA for the CDR3: TGTGCCAGCAGCCCTCGGAAAGGGGCTAATGAAAAACTGTTTTTT. The genes are TRBV27 and TRBJ1-4; D is possibly TRBD1 (5 bases). The V end lost 6 bases, the J end lost 3 bases, and 14 bases lay between the germline ends. CDR1 and CDR2 (germline): MNHEY, SMNVEV (reference sequence). This CDR3 is built from 15 residues.

The chain carries TRBV7-9 and TRBJ2-1, with 9 bases lining up with TRBD2. The junction had 7 bases not matched to a gene; V was cut back by 3 bases and J by 4 bases. Germline assignment: CDR1 SEHNR and CDR2 FQNEAQ (reference sequence). This CDR3 region has 16 residues. The CDR3 spells CASSLGPSGDYNEQFF. For the CDR3, the DNA is TGTGCCAGCAGCTTGGGGCCTAGCGGGGATTACAATGAGCAGTTCTTC.

The chain joins TRBV4-2 to TRBJ2-2; 8 nucleotides align to TRBD2. With V trimmed by 4 bases and J by 8 bases, 15 bases remained unmatched. Per the germline V gene, CDR1 is LGHNA and CDR2 is YNFKEQ. The CDR3 has 17 amino acids. CDR3: CASSPDVLAGNSGELFF. The CDR3, as DNA: TGTGCCAGCAGCCCGGATGTGTTAGCGGGGAATTCTGGGGAGCTGTTTTTT.

The V gene is TRBV5-1, the J gene TRBJ2-5, with 8 bases matching TRBD2. The CDR3 sequence is 15 residues long. With V trimmed by 0 bases and J by 5 bases, 6 bases remained unmatched. CDR1 is SGHRS, CDR2 YFSETQ, per germline. The CDR3 region is CASSLARGGRETQYF. The CDR3 DNA follows: TGCGCCAGCAGCTTGGCCCGGGGGGGCCGGGAGACCCAGTACTTC.

Points on this clone: Different DNA sequences within this sample yield the same CDR3. The chain carries TRBV5-4 and TRBJ1-2; D is perhaps TRBD1 (6 bases). The CDR3 sequence is 14 residues long. The V gene lost 0 bases and the J gene lost 4 bases, with 10 bases spanning the gap. Germline V gene lookup returns CDR1 SGHNT and CDR2 YYREEE (reference sequence). The CDR3 reads CASSLAGGSYGYTF. The DNA of the CDR3 is TGTGCCAGCAGCTTGGCGGGGGGCAGCTATGGCTACACCTTC.

The CDR3 here is CASSHTGMASSPLHF. The CDR3 coding sequence is TGTGCCAGCAGCCATACAGGGATGGCCAGCTCACCCCTCCACTTT. This chain uses TRBV5-6 with TRBJ1-6; possible D gene TRBD1, 6 bases. CDR1 SGHDT and CDR2 YYEEEE come from the germline V gene. The V end was cut by 4 bases, the J end by 10 bases, with 18 bases between. The CDR3 totals 15 residues.

The V and J genes are TRBV30 and TRBJ1-2, with TRBD1 matching over 8 bases. The CDR3 runs 13 residues. CDR1 and CDR2 from the germline V gene are GTSNPN and SVGIG (reference sequence). J gave up 3 bases and V 5 bases, and 5 bases lay outside the gene matches. CDR3: CAWGGQGDYGYTF. The CDR3 nucleotides are TGTGCCTGGGGCGGACAGGGCGACTATGGCTACACCTTC.

The gene calls are TRBV5-5 and TRBJ2-7; TRBD2 matches at 8 bases. The CDR3 loop spans 17 amino acids. The ends lost 5 bases at V and 3 bases at J; junction bases unmatched: 16. Germline assignment: CDR1 SGHKS and CDR2 YYEKEE (reference sequence). The CDR3 DNA follows: TGTGCCAGCAGGGCCGGGACGGGAGGGTCGGTTGGCTACGAGCAGTACGTC. Its protein product is CASRAGTGGSVGYEQYV.

This chain connects TRBV11-2 to TRBJ1-2; D gene uncertain. V lost 5 bases to trimming and J lost 10 bases, with 17 bases between them. The CDR3 is 13 residues long. In germline, CDR1 is SGHAT, CDR2 FQNNGV. CDR3 region: CASSAVPGLLYTF. In nucleotides, the CDR3 is TGTGCCAGCAGCGCGGTCCCCGGCCTTCTCTACACCTTC. Supplemented by reference TRBV11-2 and TRBJ1-2, the full variable domain reads EAGVAQSPRYKIIEKRQSVAFWCNPISGHATLYWYQQILGQGPKLLIQFQNNGVVDDSQLPKDRFSAERLKGVDSTLKIQPAKLEDSAVYLCASSAVPGLLYTFGSGTRLTVV.

The chain employs TRBV11-2 and TRBJ1-4, with a weak D call TRBD1 (5 bases). CDR1 is SGHAT and CDR2 is FQNNGV in the germline V gene. This CDR3 has 14 residues. V lost 3 bases, J lost 6 bases, and 11 bases lay in between. The DNA of the CDR3 is TGTGCCAGCAGCTTCCGCGGGGCGGATGAAAAACTGTTTTTT. Translating gives CASSFRGADEKLFF.

V usage is TRBV18 and J usage is TRBJ1-2; maybe TRBD1 (5 bases). V shed 0 bases and J shed 7 bases, with 12 bases lying between them. Germline loops: CDR1 KGHSH, CDR2 LQKENI. This CDR3 is 14 amino acids long. The CDR3, as DNA: TGTGCCAGCTCACCACCGGGCCCGGGGGGTGGCTACACCTTC. The encoded protein is CASSPPGPGGGYTF.

This clone showed up just once. The CDR3 sequence is CASSEATGSSYNSPLHF. The CDR3 region has the DNA TGTGCCAGCAGTGAAGCGACAGGAAGCTCCTATAATTCACCCCTCCACTTT. V usage is TRBV2 and J usage is TRBJ1-6; TRBD1 is a possible D gene (6 bases). Germline V lookup: CDR1 SNHLY, CDR2 FYNNEI. The CDR3 loop spans 17 amino acids. Trimming stripped 0 bases from V and 0 bases from J, with 9 bases between.

The chain uses TRBV9 and TRBJ2-1; the match to TRBD1 covers 7 bases. This CDR3 region has 16 residues. The germline V gene encodes CDR1 SGDLS and CDR2 YYNGEE. V lost 0 bases to trimming and J lost 4 bases; unmatched junction nucleotides: 7. The DNA for the CDR3 is TGTGCCAGCAGCGTAGCGACAGGGCGGTTTTACAATGAGCAGTTCTTC. Amino acid sequence: CASSVATGRFYNEQFF.